Listed here is a single T cell receptor (beta chain). This entry comes from a study of siplizumab effects on memory and regulatory T cells. Generated by immunoSEQ multiplex PCR, the TCRdb table keeps only in-frame clones and is missing some. Of roughly 120,000 clones in the sample, about 94% were seen once. Germline V gene data show CDR1 as KGHSY and CDR2 as FQNENV. The CDR3 is 16 residues long. Unmatched junction bases numbered 6, after V lost 4 bases and J lost 3 bases. This chain uses TRBV16 with TRBJ2-3; TRBD1 matches 11 bases. This receptor was identified in a human donor in good health. Sequenced: non-Treg CD4+ T cells sorted from blood. The CDR3, as DNA: TGTGCCAGCAGCCTCCCCGGGACAGGGGGGACAGATACGCAGTATTTT. It translates to CASSLPGTGGTDTQYF.